This is a list of T cell receptor beta chains from one sample in a study of CD8 T cells in Susac syndrome. Each CDR3 protein is one row after TCRdb ran MiXCR on the immunoSEQ multiplex PCR reads. The sample lists about 90,000 distinct CDR3 sequences; around 96% were seen once. The specimen sequenced was CD8+ T cells from PBMCs. The receptors shown here come from a human donor with Susac syndrome. Both conserved end residues are part of each CDR3. A D gene is named only where the DNA matches it firmly. Clone sizes are given selectively: once, few, many, or a class where the clone is expanded.

>NA|TRBD1|TRBV30|TRBJ1-2
CARQGNYGYTF
TGTGCCAGACAGGGCAACTATGGCTACACCTTC
>NA|NA|TRBV30|TRBJ1-2
CAWSVLPGRDGYTF
TGTGCCTGGAGTGTACTCCCCGGGAGGGACGGCTACACCTTC
>NA|TRBD1|TRBV7-9|TRBJ1-2
CASSFRQGVYGYTF
TGTGCCAGCAGCTTCCGACAGGGAGTCTATGGCTACACCTTC
>NA|TRBD1|TRBV10-3|TRBJ2-2
CAISDRGREGTNTGELFF
TGTGCCATCAGTGACAGGGGGCGAGAGGGCACGAACACCGGGGAGCTGTTTTTT
>NA|TRBD1|TRBV30|TRBJ1-5
CAWSPGQGDQPQHF
TGTGCCTGGAGTCCCGGACAGGGAGATCAGCCCCAGCATTTT
>NA|NA|TRBV3-1|TRBJ1-3
CASSQARDSSGNTIYF
TGTGCCAGCAGCCAAGCCCGTGACTCCTCTGGAAACACCATATATTTT
>NA|NA|TRBV5-1|TRBJ1-2
CASGQETYGYTF
TGCGCCAGCGGCCAGGAGACCTATGGCTACACCTTC
>NA|TRBD1|TRBV19|TRBJ1-2
CASSRRVGQGTTNYGYTF
TGTGCCAGTAGTAGGCGAGTGGGACAGGGGACCACTAACTATGGCTACACCTTC
>NA|TRBD1|TRBV20-1|TRBJ2-1
CSAREQGDPYNEQFF
TGCAGTGCTAGAGAACAGGGGGACCCCTACAATGAGCAGTTCTTC
>NA|NA|TRBV23-1|TRBJ1-4
CASRRGGEKLFF
TGCGCCAGCAGGCGGGGGGGGGAAAAACTGTTTTTT
>NA|NA|TRBV30|TRBJ1-1
CAWRLGDTEAFF
TGTGCCTGGCGACTGGGGGACACTGAAGCTTTCTTT
>NA|NA|TRBV15|TRBJ1-1
CATSRDLESLEAFF
TGTGCCACCAGCAGAGATCTCGAAAGTTTAGAAGCTTTCTTT
>NA|TRBD1|TRBV20-1|TRBJ2-7
CSATPTGTSYEQYF
TGCAGTGCTACCCCGACAGGGACCTCCTACGAGCAGTACTTC
>few|NA|TRBV11-2|TRBJ2-3
CASSPGVLTDTQYF
TGTGCCAGCAGCCCGGGGGTACTCACAGATACGCAGTATTTT
>NA|NA|TRBV12-3/TRBV12-4|TRBJ1-2
CASSFRDGAGGYTF
TGTGCCAGCAGTTTCCGGGATGGGGCGGGGGGCTACACCTTC
>NA|NA|TRBV5-4|TRBJ1-1
CASSLDSMNTEAFF
TGTGCCAGCAGCTTGGACAGCATGAACACTGAAGCTTTCTTT
>NA|NA|TRBV4-3|TRBJ1-4
CASSQEWGARLEKLFF
TGCGCCAGCAGCCAAGAGTGGGGGGCGCGATTGGAAAAACTGTTTTTT
>NA|TRBD1|TRBV20-1|TRBJ1-2
CSARETGFYGYTF
TGCAGTGCTAGAGAGACAGGGTTCTATGGCTACACCTTC
>NA|TRBD1|TRBV4-1|TRBJ1-2
CASRRDSFNYGYTF
TGCGCCAGCAGAAGGGACAGCTTTAACTATGGCTACACCTTC
>NA|NA|TRBV11-2|TRBJ2-3
CASSLDPTDTQYF
TGTGCCAGCAGCTTAGACCCGACAGATACGCAGTATTTT
>NA|TRBD1|TRBV5-4|TRBJ2-3
CASSAQGATQYF
TGTGCCAGCAGCGCACAGGGGGCTACGCAGTATTTT
>NA|TRBD2|TRBV7-3|TRBJ2-3
CASSRATGTSGTDTQYF
TGTGCCAGCAGCCGCGCAACCGGGACTAGCGGGACAGATACGCAGTATTTT
>NA|TRBD1|TRBV19|TRBJ1-5
CASSVPGQGNQPQHF
TGTGCCAGTAGTGTGCCGGGACAGGGGAATCAGCCCCAGCATTTT
>NA|TRBD2|TRBV29-1|TRBJ2-7
CSVPILAGVSYEQYF
TGCAGCGTTCCGATTCTAGCGGGGGTGTCCTACGAGCAGTACTTC
>NA|NA|TRBV20-1|TRBJ1-1
CSARGWAGEAFF
TGCAGTGCTAGAGGGTGGGCAGGGGAAGCTTTCTTT
>once|NA|TRBV20-1|TRBJ1-1
CSARTGTTEAFF
TGCAGTGCTCGTACAGGGACTACTGAAGCTTTCTTT
>NA|NA|TRBV5-4|TRBJ2-1
CASSFGVDGGNEQFF
TGTGCCAGCAGCTTCGGGGTCGACGGAGGCAATGAGCAGTTCTTC
>NA|TRBD2|TRBV10-3|TRBJ2-3
CASGLAQDTQYF
TGTGCCTCTGGACTAGCGCAAGATACGCAGTATTTT
>NA|TRBD1|TRBV29-1|TRBJ2-7
CSVLTGYEQYF
TGCAGCGTCTTGACAGGGTACGAGCAGTACTTC
>NA|NA|TRBV5-6|TRBJ2-1
CASRLTQGPTVNEQFF
TGTGCCAGCAGGCTGACGCAGGGGCCGACCGTGAATGAGCAGTTCTTC
>NA|NA|TRBV19|TRBJ1-6
CASSTTGKLPDSPLHF
TGTGCCAGTAGTACAACAGGAAAGCTCCCAGATTCACCCCTCCACTTT
>NA|NA|TRBV29-1|TRBJ1-1
CSVIQTNTEAFF
TGCAGCGTTATACAGACCAACACTGAAGCTTTCTTT
>NA|TRBD1|TRBV9|TRBJ1-6
CASSARDSSYNSPLHF
TGTGCCAGCAGCGCGAGGGACAGCTCCTATAATTCACCCCTCCACTTT
>once|TRBD2|TRBV3-1|TRBJ2-1
CASSQDRGGISYNEQFF
TGTGCCAGCAGCCAAGATCGGGGGGGGATCTCCTACAATGAGCAGTTCTTC
>once|NA|TRBV7-3|TRBJ2-5
CASSLTGAGQETQYF
TGTGCCAGCAGCTTAACGGGAGCGGGCCAAGAGACCCAGTACTTC
>NA|NA|TRBV29-1|TRBJ2-7
CSVEGGTGNEQYF
TGCAGCGTTGAGGGGGGGACAGGTAACGAGCAGTACTTC
>once|NA|TRBV10-2|TRBJ1-2
CASSRMTEGGDYGYTF
TGCGCCAGCAGTCGAATGACCGAGGGGGGTGACTATGGCTACACCTTC
>NA|NA|TRBV10-2|TRBJ2-7
CASSDQVPEQYF
TGCGCCAGCAGTGATCAGGTTCCCGAGCAGTACTTC
>NA|NA|TRBV28|TRBJ1-1
CASSRERGYGEAFF
TGTGCCAGCAGTCGTGAAAGGGGATATGGTGAAGCTTTCTTT
>NA|NA|TRBV30|TRBJ1-2
CAWNSGDYGYTF
TGTGCCTGGAATTCAGGGGACTATGGCTACACCTTC
>NA|NA|TRBV3-1|TRBJ1-2
CASSQGLGSGNYGYTF
TGTGCCAGCAGCCAAGGCTTAGGGAGTGGTAACTATGGCTACACCTTC
>NA|NA|TRBV6-6|TRBJ1-5
CAVLDGGASNQPQHF
TGTGCCGTCTTGGACGGAGGGGCAAGCAATCAGCCCCAGCATTTT
>NA|NA|TRBV6-6|TRBJ1-6
CATSGGTTYNSPLHF
TGTGCCACCTCGGGGGGGACAACTTATAATTCACCCCTCCACTTT
>NA|NA|TRBV7-4|TRBJ1-5
CASSPTRGLSNQPQHF
TGTGCCAGCAGCCCTACAAGGGGACTTAGCAATCAGCCCCAGCATTTT
>NA|NA|TRBV12-3/TRBV12-4|TRBJ1-2
CASSETGSGYTF
TGTGCCAGCAGCGAAACAGGGTCGGGCTACACCTTC
>NA|NA|TRBV15|TRBJ2-1
CATSSVAGGPPRRQFF
TGTGCCACCAGCAGTGTGGCCGGGGGGCCCCCGAGAAGGCAGTTCTTC
>NA|TRBD1|TRBV20-1|TRBJ1-1
CSARGTGQDNTEAFF
TGCAGTGCTAGAGGTACGGGACAGGACAACACTGAAGCTTTCTTT
>NA|NA|TRBV20-1|TRBJ2-2
CSAQGPGETTGELFF
TGCAGTGCCCAGGGACCAGGGGAGACCACCGGGGAGCTGTTTTTT
>NA|TRBD1|TRBV18|TRBJ2-7
CASSPPVRDRGHEQYF
TGTGCCAGCTCACCTCCGGTCAGGGACAGGGGACACGAGCAGTACTTC
>once|NA|TRBV5-4|TRBJ2-5
CASTGRNQETQYF
TGTGCCAGTACAGGCAGGAACCAAGAGACCCAGTACTTC
>NA|TRBD1|TRBV18|TRBJ2-5
CASSSGTGLTETQYF
TGTGCCAGCTCGTCCGGGACAGGGTTGACGGAGACCCAGTACTTC